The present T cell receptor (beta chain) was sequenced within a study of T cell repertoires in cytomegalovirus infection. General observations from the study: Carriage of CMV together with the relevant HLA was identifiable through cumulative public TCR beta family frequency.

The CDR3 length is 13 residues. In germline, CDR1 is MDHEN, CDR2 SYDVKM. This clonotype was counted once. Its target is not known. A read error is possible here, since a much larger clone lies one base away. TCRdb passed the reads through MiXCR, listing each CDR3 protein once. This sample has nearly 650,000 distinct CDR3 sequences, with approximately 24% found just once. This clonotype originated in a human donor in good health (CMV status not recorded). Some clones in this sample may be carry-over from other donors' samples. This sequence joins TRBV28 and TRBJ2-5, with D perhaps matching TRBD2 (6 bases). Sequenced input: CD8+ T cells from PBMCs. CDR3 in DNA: TGTGTCAGCCATCAGGAGGGGTGGGAGACCCAGTACTTC. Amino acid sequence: CVSHQEGWETQYF.